What follows are 18 T cell receptor beta chains derived from one specimen sequenced in a study of STAT5B mutations in CD4+ large granular lymphocyte leukemia. Measured with immunoSEQ multiplex PCR; TCRdb has only the in-frame clones, and not every one. The sample contains around 38,000 clones, roughly 87% of which appear only once. Material for sequencing was CD4+ T cells from blood buffy coats. These receptors were obtained from a human donor in good health.

V gene TRBV28 combines with J gene TRBJ2-7, with 8 bases matching TRBD2. The germline V gene has CDR1 MDHEN and CDR2 SYDVKM. V gave up 10 bases and J gave up 4 bases; unmatched junction bases: 24. The CDR3 sequence is 18 residues long. The CDR3 region is CATQPTSGLSFKEYEQYF. CDR3 coding DNA: TGTGCCACCCAGCCTACTAGCGGACTTTCTTTCAAAGAGTACGAGCAGTACTTC.

The J gene is TRBJ2-1, the V gene TRBV7-2; D not certain. V was shortened by 4 bases and J by 8 bases, with 6 bases between the two germline ends. The CDR3 length is 11 residues. Germline CDR1 reads SGHTA; CDR2 reads FQGNSA. CDR3 sequence reads: CASSSRYEQFF. DNA of the CDR3: TGTGCCAGCAGCTCTAGGTATGAGCAGTTCTTC. The full variable domain, rest sourced from reference TRBV7-2 and TRBJ2-1, is GAGVSQSPSNKVTEKGKDVELRCDPISGHTALYWYRQSLGQGLEFLIYFQGNSAPDKSGLPSDRFSAERTGGSVSTLTIQRTQQEDSAVYLCASSSRYEQFFGPGTRLTVL.

The chain couples TRBV6-5 to TRBJ2-1; 7 bases are a match to TRBD2. The CDR3 sequence is 15 residues long. Germline V gives CDR1 MNHEY, CDR2 SVGAGI. V trimming: 6 bases; J trimming: 8 bases; junction bases outside the gene matches: 13. DNA for the CDR3: TGTGCCAGCAGCGAAACGACTAGCTCTTTGCATGAGCAGTTCTTC. As protein: CASSETTSSLHEQFF.

The V gene is TRBV6-5, the J gene TRBJ1-1, with TRBD1 as a possible D gene (6 bases). The germline V gene encodes CDR1 MNHEY and CDR2 SVGAGI. V lost 3 bases and J 1 base, leaving 9 bases between the germline ends. The CDR3 contains 14 residues. CDR3 sequence: CASSYGRGNTEAFF. DNA for the CDR3: TGTGCCAGCAGTTATGGCAGGGGGAACACTGAAGCTTTCTTT.

The chain employs TRBV2 and TRBJ1-2, with a tentative D call TRBD1 (5 bases). Germline V gives CDR1 SNHLY, CDR2 FYNNEI. This CDR3 is built from 21 residues. V lost 4 bases and J 6 bases, leaving 36 bases between the germline ends. CDR3: CASSGRRTPQITTVKDDGYTF. Here the CDR3 DNA reads TGTGCCAGCAGTGGAAGGAGGACACCCCAAATCACTACCGTAAAAGATGATGGCTACACCTTC. Full variable domain (outside the CDR3, taken from reference TRBV2 and TRBJ1-2): EPEVTQTPSHQVTQMGQEVILRCVPISNHLYFYWYRQILGQKVEFLVSFYNNEISEKSEIFDDQFSVERPDGSNFTLKIRSTKLEDSAMYFCASSGRRTPQITTVKDDGYTFGSGTRLTVV.

This chain connects TRBV7-9 to TRBJ1-2; D ambiguous. V was cut by 2 bases and J by 2 bases, with 9 bases left in between. Per germline, CDR1 SEHNR and CDR2 FQNEAQ (reference sequence). The CDR3 is 14 amino acids. CDR3 protein: CASSLRAANYGYTF. The DNA of the CDR3 is TGTGCCAGCAGCTTAAGGGCAGCGAACTATGGCTACACCTTC. Combining the CDR3 with reference TRBV7-9 and TRBJ1-2 gives the whole variable domain DTGVSQNPRHKITKRGQNVTFRCDPISEHNRLYWYRQTLGQGPEFLTYFQNEAQLEKSRLLSDRFSAERPKGSFSTLEIQRTEQGDSAMYLCASSLRAANYGYTFGSGTRLTVV.

This chain connects TRBV29-1 to TRBJ2-2; no definite D call. Trimming removed 4 bases from V and 5 bases from J, with 14 bases in between. The CDR3 sequence is 14 residues long. The germline CDR1 and CDR2 sequences are SQVTM and ANQGSEA. The CDR3 nucleotides read TGCAGCGTTGTAGGGCAGGAAGGTACCGGGGAGCTGTTTTTT. Encoded protein: CSVVGQEGTGELFF.

V gene TRBV5-8 combines with J gene TRBJ1-2; the match to TRBD1 covers 8 bases. The trim removed 4 bases at V and 4 bases at J, leaving 9 bases unmatched. The CDR3 is 15 amino acids. Germline assignment: CDR1 SGHTS and CDR2 YDEGEE. The CDR3 region is CASSRGQGLGYGYTF. The CDR3 DNA sequence: TGTGCCAGCAGCCGAGGACAGGGCCTGGGCTATGGCTACACCTTC.

The chain uses TRBV28 and TRBJ1-5; TRBD1 aligns across 7 bases. The CDR3 is 20 amino acids. V was clipped by 0 bases and J by 0 bases; unmatched bases: 14. The germline gives CDR1 MDHEN, CDR2 SYDVKM. Written as DNA, the CDR3 is TGTGCCAGCAGTTTATGGGGGGTAGGAACAGGGGCGTATAGCAATCAGCCCCAGCATTTT. As protein: CASSLWGVGTGAYSNQPQHF.

V usage is TRBV15 and J usage is TRBJ1-2, with 8 bases lining up with TRBD1. The germline V gene encodes CDR1 LNHNV and CDR2 YYDKDF (reference sequence). The ends lost 4 bases at V and 7 bases at J; junction bases unmatched: 8. CDR3 length: 14 residues. The chain's CDR3 is CATSNADRGGGYTF. The CDR3, as DNA: TGTGCCACCAGCAATGCTGACAGGGGTGGTGGCTACACCTTC.

This chain links TRBV2 with TRBJ1-6, with 7 bases lining up with TRBD1. The V segment lost 7 bases and the J segment 8 bases; nucleotides outside the gene matches: 8. Germline V lookup: CDR1 SNHLY, CDR2 FYNNEI. This CDR3 contains 14 residues. CDR3 in amino acids: CASMSGTDDSPLHF. As DNA, the CDR3 is TGTGCCAGCATGTCCGGGACAGATGATTCACCCCTCCACTTT.

V usage is TRBV27 and J usage is TRBJ2-1; possibly TRBD2 for D (7 bases). V lost 2 bases, J lost 1 base, and 15 bases lay in between. Germline loops: CDR1 MNHEY, CDR2 SMNVEV (reference sequence). This CDR3 spans 17 amino acids. CDR3 loop: CASSLEGGGISYNEQFF. The CDR3 nucleotides read TGTGCCAGCAGTTTAGAAGGGGGGGGGATTTCCTACAATGAGCAGTTCTTC.

This chain uses TRBV27 with TRBJ2-3; D is unclear. This CDR3 comprises 15 residues. Germline V gives CDR1 MNHEY, CDR2 SMNVEV (reference sequence). V dropped 0 bases and J dropped 0 bases, with 7 bases sitting between them. The CDR3 spells CASSLSRVSTDTQYF. The DNA for the CDR3 is TGTGCCAGCAGTTTATCGCGAGTTAGCACAGATACGCAGTATTTT.

This chain uses TRBV5-6 with TRBJ1-2; 8 nucleotides align to TRBD1. There are 15 residues in the CDR3. The germline V gene encodes CDR1 SGHDT and CDR2 YYEEEE. The J segment lost 2 bases and the V segment lost 4 bases, leaving 7 bases of the junction unmatched. The CDR3 coding sequence is TGTGCCAGCAGCACTCCCCGGACAGGGAACTATGGCTACACCTTC. This translates into CASSTPRTGNYGYTF.

This clone was seen only once. This chain connects TRBV4-1 to TRBJ2-1; 15 bases map to TRBD2. There are 18 residues in the CDR3. Germline-derived CDR1 and CDR2 are MGHRA and YSYEKL. V was pared by 5 bases and J by 3 bases, with 8 bases of the junction left unmatched. The CDR3 nucleotides read TGCGCCAGCAGCAAGGGACTAGCGGGAGGACCAAACTACAATGAGCAGTTCTTC. Its protein product is CASSKGLAGGPNYNEQFF.

CDR3 DNA: TGTGCCAGCAGCTTACGACCGGGAGGGGATACGCAGTATTTT. Protein sequence: CASSLRPGGDTQYF. This sequence joins TRBV11-3 and TRBJ2-3; TRBD2 matches 8 bases. The CDR3 contains 14 residues. The junction had 4 bases not matched to a gene; V was cut back by 2 bases and J by 6 bases. The germline gives CDR1 SGHNT, CDR2 YENEEA.

The rearrangement uses TRBV5-8 and TRBJ1-1; no clear D. Per the germline V gene, CDR1 is SGHTS and CDR2 is YDEGEE. Trimming removed 4 bases from V and 1 base from J, with 8 bases in between. This CDR3 has 13 residues. The CDR3 here is CASSAPGNTEAFF. The CDR3 DNA follows: TGTGCCAGCAGCGCGCCGGGGAACACTGAAGCTTTCTTT. The full variable domain, completed using reference TRBV5-8 and TRBJ1-1, is EAGVTQSPTHLIKTRGQQATLRCSPISGHTSVYWYQQALGLGLQFLLWYDEGEERNRGNFPPRFSGRQFPNYSSELNVNALELEDSALYLCASSAPGNTEAFFGQGTRLTVV.

The rearrangement links TRBV6-5 to TRBJ2-7; 9 bases are shared with TRBD1. The CDR3 is 15 amino acids. The ends lost 6 bases at V and 1 base at J; junction bases unmatched: 7. Germline CDR1 and CDR2: MNHEY and SVGAGI. For the CDR3, the DNA is TGTGCCAGCAGCCCCCGACAGGGGGGGTCCTACGAGCAGTACTTC. It yields the protein CASSPRQGGSYEQYF.